This T cell receptor (beta chain) was retrieved from a study of shared clonotypes between healthy human individuals. Study-level information: The people who gave samples were a couple of women and a few men aged 18 to 49.

Division of CD4+ cells produced a CD45RA+ naive subset and a CD45RA-negative memory subset. This clone has more than one count but fewer than ten. Germline values: CDR1 SGHRS, CDR2 YFSETQ. Trimming stripped 0 bases from V and 8 bases from J, with 12 bases between. This CDR3 spans 14 amino acids. Clones were read by immunoSEQ multiplex PCR, and TCRdb kept only the in-frame ones, dropping some. The sample has roughly 1,100,000 clones, roughly 75% seen once; the top ten hold about 1.5%. This chain links TRBV5-1 with TRBJ2-4; D remains ambiguous. Sequenced input: memory CD4+ T cells sorted from blood. Stated subset: CD45RA-negative fraction. The source of this sequence is a young man in good health. CDR3 protein: CASSLGPGGDIQYF. DNA of the CDR3: TGCGCCAGCAGCTTGGGGCCGGGTGGGGACATTCAGTACTTC.